Listed below are T cell receptor beta chains from one sample, sequenced in a study of early T cells in non-severe SARS-CoV-2 infection. TCRdb re-derived calls from the 5' RACE reads in MiXCR, one entry per CDR3 protein. The profile shows approximately 76,000 distinct CDR3 sequences, roughly 13% of them singletons. Sequenced material: whole blood. The receptors come from an adult who was a healthcare worker with PCR-confirmed SARS-CoV-2 infection or an uninfected control (not recorded which). Both conserved end residues are part of each CDR3.

j_call	v_call	cdr3_aa
TRBJ1-3	TRBV20-1	CSARRDTSGNTIYF
TRBJ1-5	TRBV12-3/TRBV12-4	CASSRDRGNQPQHF
TRBJ2-5	TRBV5-1	CASSRQETQYF
TRBJ2-3	TRBV11-1	CASSETATDTQYF
TRBJ2-7	TRBV4-1	CASSQVAGQSYEQYF
TRBJ2-1	TRBV7-6	CASSLEGQGFSEQFF
TRBJ2-5	TRBV6-6	CASSYSEALGETQYF
TRBJ1-1	TRBV29-1	CSVAGARGTEAFF
TRBJ2-7	TRBV7-2	CASSLGGLSGEQYF
TRBJ2-3	TRBV9	CASSEFPGGTDTQYF
TRBJ2-7	TRBV6-6	CASSYRAGISYEQYF
TRBJ2-5	TRBV7-9	CASSLRQGQETQYF
TRBJ2-4	TRBV28	CASSLSAMVKGSKNIQYF
TRBJ2-7	TRBV5-1	CASSLDNSEQYF
TRBJ2-3	TRBV7-2	CASSLNLMAGGADTQYF
TRBJ2-5	TRBV7-3	CASSLKVGQETQYF
TRBJ1-1	TRBV7-3	CASSRASNTEAFF
TRBJ2-5	TRBV21-1	CASSKVFGKLAGVLETQYF
TRBJ1-2	TRBV19	CASSIVEGRSYGYTF
TRBJ2-1	TRBV5-1	CASAVLAGDNEQFF
TRBJ2-7	TRBV30	CAWSVGGRGTYEQYF
TRBJ2-3	TRBV6-6	CASSEQGTASTDTQYF
TRBJ2-3	TRBV6-5	CASTSQAGRGADTQYF
TRBJ1-2	TRBV9	CATSAENLYGYTF
TRBJ1-4	TRBV29-1	CSVEIAENEKLFF
TRBJ2-3	TRBV3-1	CASSQDRWTDERTDTQYF
TRBJ2-3	TRBV6-5	CASRSISANTDTQYF
TRBJ2-1	TRBV14	CASSQEKRTVYNEQFF
TRBJ2-3	TRBV2	CASLAGGYTNTQYF
TRBJ1-5	TRBV9	CASSVGGTSNQPQHF
TRBJ2-6	TRBV12-3/TRBV12-4	CASKHSGANVLTF
TRBJ2-3	TRBV29-1	CSVEDPRVRGDTQYF
TRBJ1-1	TRBV7-9	CASSSTMNTEAFF
TRBJ2-3	TRBV12-3/TRBV12-4	CASSLRAGGRTDTQYF
TRBJ2-5	TRBV29-1	CSVGIAGVLETQYF
TRBJ2-5	TRBV11-1	CASSYGLGNRETQYF
TRBJ1-1	TRBV12-3/TRBV12-4	CASSWGPPNTEAFF
TRBJ2-5	TRBV18	CASSPRANQETQYF
TRBJ2-1	TRBV4-2	CASSQVSSSTYNEQFF
TRBJ2-7	TRBV4-1	CASSQAQGPYEQYF
TRBJ1-1	TRBV18	CASSPIGNRNTEAFF